This T cell receptor beta chain comes out of a study of vaccination and CD4 T cells after COVID-19 (dated by TCRdb to between 2021 and 2024). Describing the broader study: Convalescent patients had a positive SARS-CoV-2 result on nasal swab PCR, and of these patients, some 10 had mild disease and one had severe disease. The convalescent cohort included six males and four females, with two Hispanic individuals, seven Caucasians, two Asians and one multiracial person. Participants received two doses of either the Pfizer-BioNTech BNT162b2 vaccine (n=8) or the Moderna mRNA-1273 vaccine (n=2). Post-COVID blood samples from convalescent patients were collected a median of 101 days after diagnosis, with a range of 35 to 161 days. Post-vaccine blood samples were collected a median of around 10 weeks after the second vaccine dose, ranging from about 14 to 241 days. Overlapping spike peptide pools from SARS-CoV-2 and from the common cold coronaviruses HCoV-NL63, HCoV-OC43 and HCoV-229E were used as culture stimuli. As controls, cultures received a CEFX viral epitope pool (the positive control), an HIV-1 Nef peptide pool (the negative control), or no peptide at all. The spike-specific CD4+ TCR repertoire was compared before and after mRNA vaccination in 10 COVID-19 convalescent patients and several infection-naive healthy vaccine recipients. Points the paper makes about the study in general: In convalescent patients, a median around 90% of post-vaccine SARS-CoV-2-reactive clones were detected only after vaccination, and vaccine-specific priming was suggested by this finding. An increase in the median number of SARS-CoV-2-reactive clonotypes from approximately 21 after infection to roughly 38 after vaccination was observed, but the change was not found to be significant. Nearly all vaccine-specific clones in convalescent patients (304 of 307) were mono-reactive for SARS-CoV-2 spike rather than cross-reactive with common cold coronaviruses. The number of convalescent patients in the study was relatively small, and the study did not examine early timepoints following natural infection.

Per the germline V gene, MNHEY is the CDR1 and SVGAGI is the CDR2. The CDR3 goes from the cysteine to the phenylalanine over 15 residues. Solely the CDR3 DNA is kept, with 45 bases framed from the first base. The trim is 0 bases for V and 2 bases for J, with a gap of 11 bases between the germline ends. This sample's treatment or condition label indicates: roughly 11-day PBMC culture with coronavirus spike peptide pools or control peptides (ViraFEST assay). To expand antigen-specific T cells with peptide pools and then pick out the expanded clonotypes through TCR sequencing, the study relied on the ViraFEST assay. The positive SARS-CoV-2 PCR tests of the convalescent patients were dated from March to December 2020, before the Alpha, Beta and Delta variants emerged in the United States. Each well held millions of PBMCs cultured in IMDM containing approximately 5.3% human AB serum and about 10 IU/ml IL-2, with 9 to 10 ug/ml peptide pools added. On days 3 and 7, half of the culture medium was replaced with fresh IL-2-containing medium. After 10 to 11 days of culture, CD4+ T cells were isolated by negative selection using the EasySep CD4+ T cell isolation kit. Ficoll-Paque Plus gradient centrifugation was used to isolate PBMCs from whole blood, and the isolated PBMCs were then either used fresh or cryopreserved at -140C. Each culture condition was generally run in triplicate wells.

Points on this clonotype: No cognate antigen has been identified for it. Within one base of it there is no much larger clone, and no base qualities were kept.

Receptor libraries were prepared by PCR. DNA from cultured CD4+ T cells was subjected to TCR sequencing with the Oncomine TCR Beta short-read assay at the Johns Hopkins FTIC core. The QIAamp micro DNA kit was used to extract genomic DNA from the cultured CD4+ T cells. The Oncomine TCR Beta libraries from cultured CD4+ T cells were pooled using unique dual indexes and then sequenced on an Illumina iSeq 100. In the source study's methods: Non-productive sequences were removed, and CDR3s that did not start with C, did not end with F or W, or were shorter than 7 amino acids were discarded. The MANAFEST web application identified antigen-specific clonotypes by comparing peptide-stimulated wells against reference wells and other culture wells. Positive clones required FDR below 0.05, an odds ratio above 5, and productive frequency above 0.1% in at least two of three replicate wells. A clonotype counted as cross-reactive if it showed significant expansion both in the SARS-CoV-2 spike wells and in at least one common cold coronavirus spike condition. Levenshtein distances (stringdist) and unrooted phylogenetic trees (ape) in R version 3.6.1 were used to assess CDR3 homology. TCRdb reworked the public reads: Q25 trimming with fastp, MiXCR clone assembly, productive beta chains retained. One record per CDR3 amino acid sequence lists the most common genes and DNA. V and J calls and clone size were set by TCRdb, not the authors. The sample has more than 11,000 distinct CDR3 sequences on record, roughly 50% of them singletons. The ten largest clones take up 6.5% to 9.5% of the sample.

This TCR derives from a human donor who had recovered from COVID-19. Sequencing was performed on CD4+ T cells from blood, cultured in vitro. This sequence uses TRBV6-5 and TRBJ2-7; the D gene may be TRBD1 or TRBD2, since each aligns over 5 bases. In nucleotides, the sequence is TGTGCCAGCAGTTACTCGAAGAGGGGACCCTACGAGCAGTACTTC. Its product reads: CASSYSKRGPYEQYF.